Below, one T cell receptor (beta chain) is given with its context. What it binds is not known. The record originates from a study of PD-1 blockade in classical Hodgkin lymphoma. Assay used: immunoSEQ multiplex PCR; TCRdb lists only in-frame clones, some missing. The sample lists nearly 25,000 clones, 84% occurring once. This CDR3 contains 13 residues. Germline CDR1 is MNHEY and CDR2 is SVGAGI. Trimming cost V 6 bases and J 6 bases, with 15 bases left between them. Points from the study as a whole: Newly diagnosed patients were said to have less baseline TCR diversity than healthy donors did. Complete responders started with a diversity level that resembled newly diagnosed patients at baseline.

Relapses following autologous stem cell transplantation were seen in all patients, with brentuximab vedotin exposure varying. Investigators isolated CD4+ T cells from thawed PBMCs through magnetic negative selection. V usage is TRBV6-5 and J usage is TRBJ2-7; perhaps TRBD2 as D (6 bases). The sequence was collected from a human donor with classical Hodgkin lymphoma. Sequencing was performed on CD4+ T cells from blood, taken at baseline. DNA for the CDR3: TGTGCCAGCAGCAACCGAATGGGGGGCGAGCAGTACTTC. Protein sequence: CASSNRMGGEQYF.